Following are 21 T cell receptor beta chains from one sample sequenced in a study of cytotoxic CD8 clonotypes in ibrutinib-treated CLL. This table comes from immunoSEQ multiplex PCR, and its TCRdb copy is limited to in-frame clones, with some not included. The sample lists 330,000 or so clones; 67% were seen once. This material consisted of PBMCs, taken after 36 months of ibrutinib treatment. The receptors here all came from a human donor with chronic lymphocytic leukemia.

This clone was seen a handful of times. The rearrangement joins TRBV5-5 to TRBJ1-2, with D unclear. Germline V lookup: CDR1 SGHKS, CDR2 YYEKEE (reference sequence). This CDR3 has 16 amino acids. Trimming took off 4 bases at V and 0 bases at J, with 16 bases between the two ends. This chain's CDR3 is CASSLGPIQTNYGYTF. CDR3 coding DNA: TGTGCCAGCAGCCTCGGACCCATCCAGACTAACTATGGCTACACCTTC.

This clone has more than one count but fewer than ten. V and J are TRBV7-6 and TRBJ2-2; no reliable D call. Germline V gene sequence: CDR1 SGHVS, CDR2 FNYEAQ. This CDR3 is 11 amino acids long. V was cut by 4 bases and J by 8 bases, with 5 bases left in between. The CDR3 DNA sequence: TGTGCCAGCAGCTGGCAGGGGGAGCTGTTTTTT. Its translation: CASSWQGELFF.

V usage is TRBV9 and J usage is TRBJ1-1; the D gene is possibly TRBD1 (6 bases). This CDR3 comprises 14 residues. CDR1 is SGDLS and CDR2 is YYNGEE in the germline V gene. V lost 4 bases and J 0 bases, leaving 10 bases between the germline ends. In DNA, the CDR3 is TGTGCCAGCAGCAAGGGGGGAGTGAACACTGAAGCTTTCTTT. This gives the protein CASSKGGVNTEAFF.

This rearrangement joins TRBV5-1 to TRBJ2-5; possibly TRBD1 or TRBD2 for D (5 bases each). Per germline, CDR1 SGHRS and CDR2 YFSETQ. The CDR3 has 14 residues. Trimming shortened V by 1 base and J by 4 bases, and 11 bases separated the two germline ends. CDR3 sequence reads: CASSLQPRGETQYF. CDR3 DNA sequence: TGCGCCAGCAGCTTGCAACCGAGGGGAGAGACCCAGTACTTC.

This sequence joins TRBV27 and TRBJ2-7, with D unclear. The ends were cut back, 3 bases at V and 7 bases at J, with 10 bases in the middle. The CDR3 covers 12 residues. The V gene's germline CDR1 is MNHEY and CDR2 SMNVEV (reference sequence). The CDR3 bases are TGTGCCAGCAGTTTCCCCGGTAGGGAGCAGTACTTC. Its protein is CASSFPGREQYF.

This clone was recorded a few times. The chain is built from TRBV18 and TRBJ2-5; tentatively, D is TRBD1 or TRBD2 (6 bases each). The V gene lost 5 bases and the J gene lost 2 bases, with 9 bases spanning the gap. Germline CDR1 KGHSH, CDR2 LQKENI. The CDR3 totals 13 residues. The CDR3 DNA sequence: TGTGCCAGCTCAGGGGGGCGGCAAGAGACCCAGTACTTC. This codes for CASSGGRQETQYF. The entire variable domain, with the rest obtained from reference TRBV18 and TRBJ2-5, is as follows: NAGVMQNPRHLVRRRGQEARLRCSPMKGHSHVYWYRQLPEEGLKFMVYLQKENIIDESGMPKERFSAEFPKEGPSILRIQQVVRGDSAAYFCASSGGRQETQYFGPGTRLLVL.

The chain uses TRBV10-1 and TRBJ2-2, with D maybe TRBD1 (7 bases). Germline V gene sequence: CDR1 WNHNN, CDR2 SYGVQD (reference sequence). There are 17 residues in the CDR3. Trimming pared 3 bases from V and 3 bases from J, leaving 17 bases between. This CDR3 is CASSDRGAVSDTGELFF. The DNA of the CDR3 is TGCGCCAGCAGTGACAGGGGGGCGGTTTCTGACACCGGGGAGCTGTTTTTT.

This clone was detected only a few times. The rearrangement joins TRBV11-2 to TRBJ2-7, with unresolved D. Germline V CDR1 and CDR2: SGHAT, FQNNGV. The CDR3 is made up of 12 amino acids. V was shortened by 3 bases and J by 1 base, with 4 bases between the two germline ends. CDR3 region: CASSFGSYEQYF. The CDR3 DNA reads as TGTGCCAGCAGCTTTGGATCCTACGAGCAGTACTTC. Supplemented by reference TRBV11-2 and TRBJ2-7, the full variable domain reads EAGVAQSPRYKIIEKRQSVAFWCNPISGHATLYWYQQILGQGPKLLIQFQNNGVVDDSQLPKDRFSAERLKGVDSTLKIQPAKLEDSAVYLCASSFGSYEQYFGPGTRLTVT.

The rearrangement links TRBV29-1 to TRBJ2-2; unclear D gene. CDR3 length: 13 amino acids. Germline V gene sequence: CDR1 SQVTM, CDR2 ANQGSEA. Trimming removed 5 bases at V and 4 bases at J, with 11 bases between. In DNA, the CDR3 is TGCAGCGTTACTCGCCTGGGCACCGGGGAGCTGTTTTTT. Amino acids: CSVTRLGTGELFF.

The chain has TRBV21-1 and TRBJ2-1; the listed D gene, TRBD1, was not tested against the DNA. TRBV21-1 is a pseudogene locus. CDR3 length: 17 amino acids. CDR3 amino acids: CASSKRRGDRARNEQFF. CDR3 nucleotide sequence: TGTGCCAGCAGCAAAAGGAGAGGGGACAGGGCTCGGAATGAGCAGTTCTTC.

This clone appeared a few times. CDR3 sequence (DNA): TGCGCCAGCAGCTTGCGGCGGACTACAGATACGCAGTATTTT. Translating gives CASSLRRTTDTQYF. The chain joins TRBV5-1 to TRBJ2-3, with a possible D match to TRBD2 (5 bases). V was cut by 1 base and J by 3 bases, with 9 bases left in between. Per the germline V gene, CDR1 is SGHRS and CDR2 is YFSETQ. The CDR3 is 14 amino acids. The complete variable domain, with remaining parts taken from reference TRBV5-1 and TRBJ2-3, reads KAGVTQTPRYLIKTRGQQVTLSCSPISGHRSVSWYQQTPGQGLQFLFEYFSETQRNKGNFPGRFSGRQFSNSRSEMNVSTLELGDSALYLCASSLRRTTDTQYFGPGTRLTVL.

V usage is TRBV7-3 and J usage is TRBJ2-7; D is unclear. The V end lost 0 bases, the J end lost 2 bases, and 8 bases lay between the germline ends. In germline, CDR1 is SGHTA, CDR2 FQGTGA. The CDR3 totals 14 residues. CDR3 sequence reads: CASSLTPVTYEQYF. For the CDR3, the DNA is TGTGCCAGCAGCTTAACCCCAGTGACCTACGAGCAGTACTTC. Drawing the rest from reference TRBV7-3 and TRBJ2-7, the complete variable domain is GAGVSQTPSNKVTEKGKYVELRCDPISGHTALYWYRQSLGQGPEFLIYFQGTGAADDSGLPNDRFFAVRPEGSVSTLKIQRTERGDSAVYLCASSLTPVTYEQYFGPGTRLTVT.

The J gene is TRBJ1-2, the V gene TRBV15; D unclear. This CDR3 contains 14 residues. The germline CDR1 and CDR2 sequences are LNHNV and YYDKDF (reference sequence). With 2 bases removed from V and 2 bases from J, the gap between germline ends came to 9 bases. In DNA, the CDR3 is TGTGCCACCAGCAGAAGTCGGCAGAACTATGGCTACACCTTC. It encodes CATSRSRQNYGYTF.

Concerning this clone: Other DNA sequences within the sample encode an identical CDR3. This chain joins TRBV9 and TRBJ2-7; D may be TRBD1 (5 bases). The CDR3 is 14 residues long. From germline, CDR1 is SGDLS and CDR2 YYNGEE. The V end lost 2 bases, the J end lost 0 bases, and 9 bases lay between the germline ends. CDR3 region: CASSVGDSSYEQYF. As DNA, the CDR3 is TGTGCCAGCAGCGTGGGCGACAGCTCCTACGAGCAGTACTTC.

The chain employs TRBV11-2 and TRBJ2-7, with a tentative D call TRBD2 (5 bases). The CDR3 is 14 residues long. Germline assignment: CDR1 SGHAT and CDR2 FQNNGV. V dropped 2 bases and J dropped 2 bases, with 10 bases sitting between them. The CDR3 protein is CASSLFRGAYEQYF. In DNA form, the CDR3 reads TGTGCCAGCAGCTTATTCCGGGGTGCCTACGAGCAGTACTTC.

V gene TRBV27 combines with J gene TRBJ1-4; unclear D gene. The germline V gene has CDR1 MNHEY and CDR2 SMNVEV (reference sequence). CDR3 size: 14 residues. Trimming took 2 bases from V and 2 from J, leaving 6 bases between them. CDR3 nucleotide sequence: TGTGCCAGCAGTTTACCCGGGACTAATGAAAAACTGTTTTTT. Protein product: CASSLPGTNEKLFF.

The gene calls are TRBV28 and TRBJ2-1, with 9 nucleotides matching TRBD2. Trimming took 2 bases from V and 2 from J; bases not matched to a gene: 4. CDR1 and CDR2 (germline): MDHEN, SYDVKM. The CDR3 contains 16 residues. CDR3 nucleotides: TGTGCCAGCAGTTTAAATTTAGCGGGAGCCTACAATGAGCAGTTCTTC. Its protein product is CASSLNLAGAYNEQFF. Together with reference TRBV28 and TRBJ2-1, the CDR3 gives the full variable domain: DVKVTQSSRYLVKRTGEKVFLECVQDMDHENMFWYRQDPGLGLRLIYFSYDVKMKEKGDIPEGYSVSREKKERFSLILESASTNQTSMYLCASSLNLAGAYNEQFFGPGTRLTVL.

The rearrangement uses TRBV7-2 and TRBJ2-4, with D perhaps matching TRBD1 (5 bases). The germline CDR1 and CDR2 sequences are SGHTA and FQGNSA. The CDR3 runs to 16 residues. Trimming cost V 5 bases and J 0 bases, with 14 bases left between them. CDR3 region: CASSQEGVLAKNIQYF. The DNA of the CDR3 is TGTGCCAGCAGCCAAGAAGGGGTTCTAGCCAAAAACATTCAGTACTTC.

The chain couples TRBV5-6 to TRBJ2-3; D ambiguous. Between the trimmed V and J ends, which lost 3 bases and 2 bases, there was a span of 13 bases. Germline assignment: CDR1 SGHDT and CDR2 YYEEEE. The CDR3 covers 15 residues. The CDR3 DNA sequence: TGTGCCAGCAGCTATGAGGCGCAGATCACAGATACGCAGTATTTT. Its protein product is CASSYEAQITDTQYF.

This chain uses TRBV27 with TRBJ2-6; D is ambiguous. The germline V and J ends were trimmed by 3 bases and 1 base, with 4 bases remaining between them. The CDR3 runs 14 residues. The germline CDR1 and CDR2 sequences are MNHEY and SMNVEV (reference sequence). CDR3 amino acids: CASSLGSGANVLTF. In nucleotides, the CDR3 is TGTGCCAGCAGTTTGGGGTCTGGGGCCAACGTCCTGACTTTC.

This clone was observed a few times. At the DNA level, this CDR3 is encoded by other sequences in the same sample as well. V usage is TRBV4-1 and J usage is TRBJ2-7, with 12 bases that match TRBD1. Germline V gene data show CDR1 as MGHRA and CDR2 as YSYEKL. CDR3 length: 16 amino acids. Losses at the gene ends were 1 base for V and 3 bases for J; bases not matched to a gene: 4. The CDR3 coding sequence is TGCGCCAGCAGCCAAGTGGGGACAGGGGGCCTCTACGAGCAGTACTTC. It translates to CASSQVGTGGLYEQYF.